This TCR beta chain originates from a study of OX40 agonist ivuxolimab in advanced cancers. Patients were ineligible given autoimmune disease history or systemic immunosuppression. Sampling of blood occurred at baseline, cycle 4 day 1, and cycle 7 day 1. Study-level findings and limits: On average, CD8+ T cells showed a greater number of expanded clones than CD4+. Several nonresponders also turned out to have low normalized T-cell clonal expansion.

As concerns this clone: What it binds is unknown.

Trimming stripped 5 bases from V and 0 bases from J, with 11 bases between. In germline, CDR1 is MDHEN, CDR2 SYDVKM. The length of the CDR3 is 14 residues. Here immunoSEQ multiplex PCR was the method, and the copy in TCRdb shows in-frame clones only, minus some. The sample lists roughly 140,000 clones; roughly 92% were seen once. The specimen was CD4+ or CD8+ T cells sorted from blood, collected in a trial of the OX40 agonist ivuxolimab. This chain connects TRBV28 to TRBJ2-7; D is unclear. The TCR comes from an adult with an advanced solid tumor such as melanoma, head and neck, liver or kidney cancer. The CDR3 protein is CASSPPPSSYEQYF. The CDR3 region has the DNA TGTGCCAGCAGTCCCCCCCCCAGCTCCTACGAGCAGTACTTC.